Following are 26 T cell receptor beta chains from one sample sequenced in a study of cytomegalovirus exposure and HLA in healthy donors. Produced via immunoSEQ multiplex PCR; TCRdb's table is partial and in-frame only. This sample has 45,000 or so clones, with 93% found just once. Sequencing was done on a sample of PBMCs. Every receptor here comes from a woman in her late teens or twenties in good health and CMV-seronegative.

This clone showed up just once. This chain joins TRBV6-5 and TRBJ2-3; 7 bases are shared with TRBD2. Germline CDR1 reads MNHEY; CDR2 reads SVGAGI. The CDR3 extends over 14 amino acids. The trim removed 5 bases at V and 3 bases at J, leaving 5 bases unmatched. The CDR3 nucleotides are TGTGCCAGCAGTCCCGTGCGGGGGACAGATACGCAGTATTTT. It translates to CASSPVRGTDTQYF.

J is TRBJ2-1 and V is TRBV28; D call uncertain. Trimming stripped 5 bases from V and 3 bases from J, with 17 bases between. CDR3 length: 16 amino acids. Germline CDR1 reads MDHEN; CDR2 reads SYDVKM. This CDR3 reads CASSPPEASYYNEQFF. The CDR3 region has the DNA TGTGCCAGCAGTCCCCCTGAGGCCAGTTACTACAATGAGCAGTTCTTC.

This chain joins TRBV27 and TRBJ1-1, with D unclear. From germline, CDR1 is MNHEY and CDR2 SMNVEV (reference sequence). There are 15 residues in the CDR3. Trimming removed 3 bases from V and 1 base from J, with 12 bases in between. The CDR3 spells CASSLSTTPNTEAFF. The CDR3 DNA reads TGTGCCAGCAGTTTGTCTACTACCCCGAACACTGAAGCTTTCTTT.

The chain links TRBV29-1 to TRBJ2-1, with D maybe TRBD2 (7 bases). Germline V gene data show CDR1 as SQVTM and CDR2 as ANQGSEA. The V end lost 5 bases, the J end lost 0 bases, and 17 bases lay between the germline ends. The CDR3 spans 16 residues. CDR3 DNA: TGCAGCGTTCAAGCGGCGGGGGCGAGCTCCTACAATGAGCAGTTCTTC. Its translation: CSVQAAGASSYNEQFF.

Here the CDR3 reads CASSINTGELFF. In DNA form, the CDR3 reads TGTGCCAGCAGCATAAACACCGGGGAGCTGTTTTTT. The chain couples TRBV14 to TRBJ2-2, with unresolved D. Germline-derived CDR1 and CDR2 are SGHDN and FVKESK. The length of the CDR3 is 12 residues. V was shortened by 5 bases and J by 2 bases, with 3 bases between the two germline ends.

The J gene is TRBJ2-7, the V gene TRBV6-5; the match to TRBD2 covers 9 bases. Per the germline V gene, CDR1 is MNHEY and CDR2 is SVGAGI. V was pared by 7 bases and J by 0 bases, with 7 bases of the junction left unmatched. The CDR3 length is 15 residues. The CDR3 nucleotides are TGTGCCAGCACCGCCCTAGCGGGGTCCTCCTACGAGCAGTACTTC. This sequence encodes CASTALAGSSYEQYF.

In this sample, this clone turned up a few times. The rearrangement links TRBV4-1 to TRBJ2-7; possible D gene TRBD2, 6 bases. CDR3 length: 17 amino acids. Between the trimmed V and J ends, which lost 0 bases and 4 bases, there was a span of 19 bases. Germline CDR1 and CDR2: MGHRA and YSYEKL. CDR3 sequence reads: CASSQETQAGFGYEQYF. DNA for the CDR3: TGCGCCAGCAGCCAAGAAACCCAAGCGGGCTTCGGGTACGAGCAGTACTTC.

This sequence joins TRBV5-4 and TRBJ2-7; 9 bases match TRBD1. V gave up 3 bases and J gave up 4 bases; unmatched junction bases: 2. The CDR3 extends over 13 amino acids. CDR1 and CDR2 from the germline V gene are SGHNT and YYREEE (reference sequence). In DNA form, the CDR3 reads TGTGCCAGCAGCTATGGACAGGGGTACGAGCAGTACTTC. This translates into CASSYGQGYEQYF. The full variable domain, with the rest looked up from reference TRBV5-4 and TRBJ2-7, is ETGVTQSPTHLIKTRGQQVTLRCSSQSGHNTVSWYQQALGQGPQFIFQYYREEENGRGNFPPRFSGLQFPNYSSELNVNALELDDSALYLCASSYGQGYEQYFGPGTRLTVT.

The rearrangement links TRBV6-1 to TRBJ1-4; TRBD1 aligns across 7 bases. V was clipped by 4 bases and J by 6 bases; unmatched bases: 2. Germline V gene lookup returns CDR1 MNHNS and CDR2 SASEGT. This CDR3 spans 13 amino acids. The CDR3 sequence is CASSVTGDEKLFF. The CDR3 DNA reads TGTGCCAGCAGTGTAACAGGGGATGAAAAACTGTTTTTT.

The chain recombines TRBV28 with TRBJ2-5, with D unclear. V was trimmed by 6 bases and J by 0 bases, leaving 5 bases between them. The CDR3 is made up of 12 amino acids. CDR1 and CDR2 from the germline V gene are MDHEN and SYDVKM. CDR3: CASRSDQETQYF. CDR3 coding DNA: TGTGCCAGCAGGTCGGACCAAGAGACCCAGTACTTC.

This clone has only a few counts. The genes are TRBV6-1 and TRBJ2-3, with 9 bases lining up with TRBD2. The CDR3 has 15 amino acids. Germline V gene lookup returns CDR1 MNHNS and CDR2 SASEGT. The trim removed 3 bases at V and 4 bases at J, leaving 5 bases unmatched. The CDR3 spells CASSEVAGESDTQYF. The CDR3 DNA reads TGTGCCAGCAGTGAGGTAGCGGGAGAATCAGATACGCAGTATTTT.

V is TRBV10-3 and J is TRBJ2-5, with 11 bases fitting TRBD2. Germline V gene data show CDR1 as ENHRY and CDR2 as SYGVKD. The V segment lost 10 bases and the J segment 2 bases; nucleotides outside the gene matches: 6. This CDR3 region has 14 residues. The CDR3 loop is CATASGGPQETQYF. The CDR3 DNA is TGTGCCACCGCTAGCGGGGGGCCTCAAGAGACCCAGTACTTC.

The rearrangement uses TRBV4-1 and TRBJ2-3; 12 nucleotides agree with TRBD2. This CDR3 is built from 18 residues. V trimming: 4 bases; J trimming: 6 bases; junction bases outside the gene matches: 14. Germline-derived CDR1 and CDR2 are MGHRA and YSYEKL. Here the CDR3 reads CASSLSRTLAGGPDTQYF. The DNA of the CDR3 is TGCGCCAGCAGCCTGTCGCGGACTCTAGCGGGGGGGCCGGATACGCAGTATTTT.

This clone was seen a single time. The chain couples TRBV25-1 to TRBJ1-6; no definite D call. Germline values: CDR1 MGHDK, CDR2 SYGVNS. The CDR3 totals 13 residues. V lost 6 bases and J 4 bases, leaving 7 bases between the germline ends. The CDR3 is CASRQLYNSPLHF. For the CDR3, the DNA is TGTGCCAGCAGACAGTTATATAATTCACCCCTCCACTTT.

The V call is TRBV5-4, the J call TRBJ1-1; TRBD1 matches 7 bases. CDR1 SGHNT and CDR2 YYREEE come from the germline V gene (reference sequence). There are 16 residues in the CDR3. Trimming cost V 4 bases and J 2 bases; bases outside gene matches: 11. CDR3 bases: TGTGCCAGCAGCGCCACGGGACAGACAAAAAACACTGAAGCTTTCTTT. This encodes CASSATGQTKNTEAFF.

The chain carries TRBV27 and TRBJ2-2; D uncertain. This CDR3 region has 12 residues. Germline CDR1 reads MNHEY; CDR2 reads SMNVEV (reference sequence). Trimming removed 5 bases at V and 6 bases at J, with 7 bases between. CDR3 protein: CASSRHSGELFF. For the CDR3, the DNA is TGTGCCAGCAGTAGACATTCCGGGGAGCTGTTTTTT.

The chain combines TRBV19 with TRBJ1-3; D may be TRBD1 (6 bases). Germline V gene sequence: CDR1 LNHDA, CDR2 SQIVND (reference sequence). The CDR3 runs to 13 residues. V was cut by 5 bases and J by 10 bases, with 15 bases left in between. The CDR3 reads CASSPDSARTIYF. The CDR3 DNA reads as TGTGCCAGTAGTCCGGACAGCGCTAGAACCATATATTTT.

The rearrangement uses TRBV2 and TRBJ1-6; 9 bases are shared with TRBD1. Germline CDR1 is SNHLY and CDR2 is FYNNEI. The V and J ends lost 6 bases and 2 bases, in that order; junction bases with no gene match: 8. There are 17 residues in the CDR3. CDR3 amino acids: CASSVGQGGPYNSPLHF. As DNA, the CDR3 is TGTGCCAGCAGCGTGGGACAGGGAGGCCCCTATAATTCACCCCTCCACTTT.

This chain links TRBV5-1 with TRBJ1-1, with 7 bases that match TRBD1. CDR3 length: 15 residues. Losses at the gene ends were 4 bases for V and 1 base for J; bases not matched to a gene: 7. Germline-derived CDR1 and CDR2 are SGHRS and YFSETQ. The CDR3 sequence is CASSPGTVSNTEAFF. CDR3 sequence (DNA): TGCGCCAGCAGCCCGGGGACAGTTTCGAACACTGAAGCTTTCTTT. Supplemented by reference TRBV5-1 and TRBJ1-1, the full variable domain reads KAGVTQTPRYLIKTRGQQVTLSCSPISGHRSVSWYQQTPGQGLQFLFEYFSETQRNKGNFPGRFSGRQFSNSRSEMNVSTLELGDSALYLCASSPGTVSNTEAFFGQGTRLTVV.

This clone turned up a few times. The rearrangement uses TRBV27 and TRBJ1-5; D gene ambiguous. With 4 bases removed from V and 7 bases from J, the gap between germline ends came to 11 bases. The CDR3 is 13 residues long. Germline CDR1 is MNHEY and CDR2 is SMNVEV (reference sequence). The CDR3 DNA sequence: TGTGCCAGCAGTTCGGCAGGTGGACAGCCCCAGCATTTT. Amino acid sequence: CASSSAGGQPQHF.

The chain recombines TRBV29-1 with TRBJ2-5, with 8 bases fitting TRBD1. Trimming cost V 6 bases and J 2 bases; bases outside gene matches: 2. CDR1 SQVTM and CDR2 ANQGSEA come from the germline V gene. The CDR3 covers 12 residues. The CDR3 DNA is TGCAGCGTACAGGGGGTACAAGAGACCCAGTACTTC. Protein product: CSVQGVQETQYF.

V usage is TRBV7-3 and J usage is TRBJ2-1; 9 nucleotides line up with TRBD2. CDR1 and CDR2 from the germline V gene are SGHTA and FQGTGA. The trim removed 5 bases at V and 6 bases at J, leaving 8 bases unmatched. The CDR3 is 15 residues long. CDR3 loop: CASSPSLAGRNEQFF. The CDR3 nucleotides read TGTGCCAGCAGCCCGAGCCTAGCGGGACGCAATGAGCAGTTCTTC.

This chain connects TRBV11-2 to TRBJ1-1; D remains unclear. The germline V gene encodes CDR1 SGHAT and CDR2 FQNNGV. The length of the CDR3 is 13 residues. V was pared by 0 bases and J by 1 base, with 3 bases between. The CDR3 spells CASSLDGNTEAFF. CDR3 bases: TGTGCCAGCAGCTTAGACGGGAACACTGAAGCTTTCTTT.

The V gene is TRBV28, the J gene TRBJ2-7; 8 nucleotides agree with TRBD1. Looked up from germline, CDR1 is MDHEN and CDR2 is SYDVKM. V lost 6 bases, J lost 4 bases, and 14 bases stayed unmatched. CDR3 length: 16 residues. CDR3 in amino acids: CASSPGTNRGKYEQYF. Written as DNA, the CDR3 is TGTGCCAGCAGCCCAGGAACGAACAGGGGGAAGTACGAGCAGTACTTC.

The genes are TRBV30 and TRBJ1-1; D is perhaps TRBD1 (5 bases). Trimming pared 1 base from V and 5 bases from J, leaving 14 bases between. The CDR3 consists of 14 residues. Per germline, CDR1 GTSNPN and CDR2 SVGIG (reference sequence). The CDR3 DNA follows: TGTGCCTGGAGTGAGCGGGACTGGGGTACTGAAGCTTTCTTT. Protein: CAWSERDWGTEAFF.

The chain carries TRBV5-1 and TRBJ2-3; 9 bases align to TRBD2. The trim removed 0 bases at V and 6 bases at J, leaving 11 bases unmatched. The CDR3 covers 17 residues. Per the germline V gene, CDR1 is SGHRS and CDR2 is YFSETQ. The CDR3 here is CASSLEKTGLAFDTQYF. The CDR3 region has the DNA TGCGCCAGCAGCTTGGAAAAAACGGGACTAGCCTTTGATACGCAGTATTTT. Looking up the rest from reference TRBV5-1 and TRBJ2-3 gives the full variable domain: KAGVTQTPRYLIKTRGQQVTLSCSPISGHRSVSWYQQTPGQGLQFLFEYFSETQRNKGNFPGRFSGRQFSNSRSEMNVSTLELGDSALYLCASSLEKTGLAFDTQYFGPGTRLTVL.